Below, 7 T cell receptor beta chains from the same sample are listed, as sequenced in a study of regulatory T cells in long-lasting Graves disease. Stated time point: newly diagnosed GD, antithyroid drugs for less than 3 months. PBMCs provided the RNA from which the TCR library was made. CDR3-region Arm-PCR and iRepertoire HTBI primers produced the TCR beta libraries. TCRdb processed the multiplex PCR reads anew with MiXCR; each CDR3 protein has one entry. This sample carries just over 600,000 distinct CDR3 sequences, 15% to 20% of them seen once, and the ten largest clones take 15% to 20%. These data were also filed under a second study, of T cells in Graves' hyperthyroidism and ophthalmopathy.

Source: peripheral blood mononuclear cells (PBMCs), taken at new diagnosis, from a patient treated with antithyroid drugs. The receptor set was obtained from a woman aged 30 to 39 with Graves disease.

There are a few counts of this clonotype. An end of the junction differs from the germline gene, which may be a read error. The V gene is TRBV20-1, the J gene TRBJ1-5, with 7 nucleotides matching TRBD1. The germline gives CDR1 DFQATT, CDR2 SNEGSKA (reference sequence). The CDR3 runs 14 residues. As DNA, the CDR3 is TGCAGTGCTAGGTCCGACAGGGTCAATCGGCCCCAGCATTTT. Encoded protein: CSARSDRVNRPQHF.

This clonotype was counted many times. The rearrangement uses TRBV6-1 and TRBJ1-1, with a possible D match to TRBD1 (5 bases). This CDR3 comprises 13 residues. The germline V gene encodes CDR1 MNHNS and CDR2 SASEGT. The V gene lost 8 bases and the J gene lost 8 bases, with 18 bases spanning the gap. The CDR3 bases are TGTGCCAGCTCGTTTTGGGGAGGGGCCGAAGCTTTCTTT. Translation gives CASSFWGGAEAFF.

The sample holds many counts of this clonotype. This chain uses TRBV28 with TRBJ1-2; TRBD1 matches at 7 bases. Germline CDR1 is MDHEN and CDR2 is SYDVKM. J gave up 0 bases and V 4 bases, and 5 bases lay outside the gene matches. CDR3 length: 15 amino acids. This CDR3 is CASSWGGTANYGYTF. CDR3 bases: TGTGCCAGCAGTTGGGGTGGGACAGCTAACTATGGCTACACCTTC.

This clonotype was picked up many times. The chain combines TRBV6-2 or TRBV6-3 with TRBJ2-1, with 13 bases lining up with TRBD2. V lost 4 bases, J lost 8 bases, and 2 bases stayed unmatched. Germline-derived CDR1 and CDR2 are MNHEY and SVGEGT. This CDR3 comprises 14 residues. The chain's CDR3 is CASSWTSGSYEQFF. The DNA of the CDR3 is TGTGCCAGCAGTTGGACTAGCGGGAGCTATGAGCAGTTCTTC.

This clonotype was recorded a few times. This chain uses TRBV5-1 with TRBJ2-4, with no clear D. Deletions cut 4 bases from V and 6 bases from J, with 14 bases between. The V gene's germline CDR1 is SGHRS and CDR2 YFSETQ. The CDR3 spans 14 residues. The CDR3 bases are TGCGCCAGCAGCGCCGGTTTAGGCGGAAACATTCAGTACTTC. Translating gives CASSAGLGGNIQYF. Using reference TRBV5-1 and TRBJ2-4 for the parts outside the CDR3, the full variable domain is KAGVTQTPRYLIKTRGQQVTLSCSPISGHRSVSWYQQTPGQGLQFLFEYFSETQRNKGNFPGRFSGRQFSNSRSEMNVSTLELGDSALYLCASSAGLGGNIQYFGAGTRLSVL.

Ten or more counts support this clonotype. This rearrangement joins TRBV28 to TRBJ1-2, with D perhaps TRBD1 (5 bases). Germline V gives CDR1 MDHEN, CDR2 SYDVKM. Trimming removed 5 bases at V and 4 bases at J, with 8 bases between. The CDR3 extends over 12 amino acids. The CDR3 DNA sequence: TGTGCCAGCAGTGACAGCGCCTATGGCTACACCTTC. Translation gives CASSDSAYGYTF.

This clonotype was seen a few times. A much larger clone sits a single nucleotide away, making a read error possible. This is likely a read error, given that the CDR3 carries no conserved phenylalanine or tryptophan at its end. V is TRBV6-1 and J is TRBJ1-1; D might be TRBD1 (5 bases). The germline V and J ends were trimmed by 6 bases and 0 bases, with 20 bases remaining between them. The CDR3 runs to 17 residues. Germline V gene data show CDR1 as MNHNS and CDR2 as SASEGT. The CDR3 protein is CASSPLPRGVLNTEAFS. The DNA of the CDR3 is TGTGCCAGCAGCCCCCTCCCGAGGGGCGTCTTGAACACTGAAGCTTTCTCT.